This T cell receptor beta chain is from a study of blood T cell repertoires in COVID-19. Per germline, CDR1 SGHRS and CDR2 YFSETQ. This CDR3 has 15 residues. Unmatched junction bases numbered 4, after V lost 3 bases and J lost 7 bases. Here immunoSEQ multiplex PCR was the method, and the copy in TCRdb shows in-frame clones only, minus some. The sample lists over 250,000 clones, around 92% occurring once. Sequencing used PBMCs or T cells enriched from blood (not recorded which). The clonotype originates from a woman aged 55-70 years who had recovered from COVID-19. V usage is TRBV5-1 and J usage is TRBJ2-1; 13 bases are shared with TRBD2. The CDR3 loop is CASSWGTSGVNEQFF. In nucleotides, the CDR3 is TGCGCCAGCAGCTGGGGGACTAGCGGGGTGAATGAGCAGTTCTTC.